These 6 T cell receptor beta chains share one sample of origin, sequenced in a study of shared clonotypes between healthy human individuals. The repertoire was sequenced with immunoSEQ multiplex PCR; TCRdb's copy has only in-frame clones and lacks some. The sample lists over 750,000 clones; 90% to 98% were seen once. CD45RO-negative, CCR7-positively selected cells formed the naive CD8 fraction, excluding terminally differentiated effector memory CD45RA+ cells. What was sequenced was naive CD8+ T cells sorted from blood. The source of these receptors is a man aged 30 to 39 in good health.

This clone is a singleton in its sample. This chain joins TRBV29-1 and TRBJ2-3; TRBD2 matches at 9 bases. The CDR3 has 14 residues. Germline V gene lookup returns CDR1 SQVTM and CDR2 ANQGSEA. The ends lost 2 bases at V and 5 bases at J; junction bases unmatched: 5. The chain's CDR3 is CSVESSGIGDTQYF. For the CDR3, the DNA is TGCAGCGTTGAATCTAGCGGGATTGGAGATACGCAGTATTTT.

The chain carries TRBV27 and TRBJ1-3; a weak D match, TRBD1 (5 bases). The germline V and J ends were trimmed by 5 bases and 0 bases, with 14 bases remaining between them. Germline-derived CDR1 and CDR2 are MNHEY and SMNVEV (reference sequence). CDR3 size: 16 residues. CDR3 nucleotide sequence: TGTGCCAGCAGTGCCTCGGGACCCATCTCTGGAAACACCATATATTTT. Its protein product is CASSASGPISGNTIYF.

The genes are TRBV5-4 and TRBJ1-3; 7 bases align to TRBD1. The germline V gene has CDR1 SGHNT and CDR2 YYREEE (reference sequence). With V trimmed by 4 bases and J by 3 bases, 4 bases remained unmatched. CDR3 length: 14 amino acids. The CDR3 DNA reads as TGTGCCAGCAGCCCCGGGACAGTTGGAAACACCATATATTTT. The encoded protein is CASSPGTVGNTIYF.

V is TRBV5-6 and J is TRBJ1-5, with D maybe TRBD1 (5 bases). Per the germline V gene, CDR1 is SGHDT and CDR2 is YYEEEE. CDR3 length: 16 residues. Trimming took 0 bases from V and 7 from J, leaving 17 bases between them. CDR3 loop: CASSLGLGTIGQPQHF. The CDR3 region has the DNA TGTGCCAGCAGCTTGGGTCTTGGGACGATCGGACAGCCCCAGCATTTT.

The chain couples TRBV29-1 to TRBJ2-2; D call uncertain. V lost 4 bases and J 0 bases, leaving 6 bases between the germline ends. Germline lookup yields CDR1 SQVTM and CDR2 ANQGSEA. The CDR3 is made up of 13 amino acids. The DNA for the CDR3 is TGCAGCGTTGGTGCCACGAACACCGGGGAGCTGTTTTTT. As protein: CSVGATNTGELFF.

This chain connects TRBV27 to TRBJ2-1; 13 bases fit TRBD2. Germline V lookup: CDR1 MNHEY, CDR2 SMNVEV (reference sequence). The trim removed 5 bases at V and 8 bases at J, leaving 6 bases unmatched. The CDR3 covers 15 residues. The CDR3 sequence is CASSGRTSGRDEQFF. CDR3 nucleotide sequence: TGTGCCAGCAGTGGCCGGACTAGCGGGAGAGATGAGCAGTTCTTC.